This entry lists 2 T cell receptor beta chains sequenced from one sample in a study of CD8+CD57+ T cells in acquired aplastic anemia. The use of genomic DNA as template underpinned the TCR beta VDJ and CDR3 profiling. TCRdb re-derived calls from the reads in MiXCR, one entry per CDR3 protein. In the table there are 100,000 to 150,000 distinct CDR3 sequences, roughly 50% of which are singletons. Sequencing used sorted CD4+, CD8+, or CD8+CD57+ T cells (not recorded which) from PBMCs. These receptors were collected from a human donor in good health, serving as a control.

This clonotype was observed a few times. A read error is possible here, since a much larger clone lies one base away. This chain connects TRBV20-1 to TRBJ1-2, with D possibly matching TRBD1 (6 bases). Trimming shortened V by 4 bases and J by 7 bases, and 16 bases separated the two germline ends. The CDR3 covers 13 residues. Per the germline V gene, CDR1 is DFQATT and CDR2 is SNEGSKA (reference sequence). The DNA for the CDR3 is TGCAGTGCTATTGGGAGGGGGGACTGTGGCTACACCTTC. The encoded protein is CSAIGRGDCGYTF.

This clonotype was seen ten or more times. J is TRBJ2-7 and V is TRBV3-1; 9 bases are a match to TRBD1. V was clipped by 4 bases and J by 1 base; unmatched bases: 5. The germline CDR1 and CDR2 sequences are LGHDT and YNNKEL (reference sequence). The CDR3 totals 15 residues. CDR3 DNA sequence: TGTGCCAGCAGCCCCGAGGGACAGGGATCCTACGAGCAGTACTTC. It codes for CASSPEGQGSYEQYF.